Shown below are 32 T cell receptor beta chains from a single sample sequenced in a study of control samples from healthy donors and cancer patients. Assay used: immunoSEQ multiplex PCR; TCRdb lists only in-frame clones, some missing. The table lists more than 70,000 clones, roughly nine tenths of them singletons. The sample taken for sequencing was PBMCs. The receptors were sampled from a man aged 60 to 75 with lung cancer.

The CDR3 sequence: CASSPSRGRTGELFF. CDR3 coding DNA: TGTGCCAGCAGCCCTTCACGGGGACGAACCGGGGAGCTGTTTTTT. The chain has TRBV7-3 and TRBJ2-2, with D possibly called TRBD1 or TRBD2 (5 bases each). Trimming removed 5 bases from V and 5 bases from J, with 15 bases in between. Germline V gene data show CDR1 as SGHTA and CDR2 as FQGTGA. The CDR3 is made up of 15 amino acids.

The V call is TRBV27, the J call TRBJ1-2; 8 nucleotides line up with TRBD1. The J segment lost 4 bases and the V segment lost 4 bases, leaving 5 bases of the junction unmatched. Germline V gene sequence: CDR1 MNHEY, CDR2 SMNVEV (reference sequence). The CDR3 loop spans 14 amino acids. This CDR3 is CASSSQTGAYGYTF. The DNA of the CDR3 is TGTGCCAGCAGTTCGCAGACAGGGGCCTATGGCTACACCTTC.

The chain recombines TRBV10-1 with TRBJ1-2; TRBD1 agrees at 9 bases. Trimming cost V 8 bases and J 14 bases; bases outside gene matches: 15. The germline gives CDR1 WNHNN, CDR2 SYGVQD (reference sequence). CDR3 size: 13 residues. CDR3 DNA: TGCGCCAGCGAAAATCCGGGACAGGGTTCTTTGACCTTC. Translated: CASENPGQGSLTF.

V is TRBV3-1 (or the pseudogene TRBV3-2) and J is TRBJ2-1; D is ambiguous. CDR3 length equals 14 residues. Germline CDR1 LGHDT, CDR2 YNNKEL (reference sequence). V was shortened by 0 bases and J by 4 bases, with 7 bases between the two germline ends. The CDR3 region is CASSQDTLYNEQFF. DNA of the CDR3: TGTGCCAGCAGCCAAGATACCCTTTACAATGAGCAGTTCTTC.

This chain joins TRBV21-1 and TRBJ2-5; whether TRBD2, the table's D call, matches the DNA was not checked. TRBV21-1 is listed as a pseudogene. There are 17 residues in the CDR3. The CDR3: CASSNLAFSGGQETQYF. For the CDR3, the DNA is TGTGCCAGCAGCAACCTCGCGTTTTCCGGGGGCCAAGAGACCCAGTACTTC.

The CDR3 reads CSVRQQVNTEAFF. DNA for the CDR3: TGCAGCGTTCGGCAACAGGTGAACACTGAAGCTTTCTTT. This chain connects TRBV29-1 to TRBJ1-1; perhaps TRBD1 as D (5 bases). This CDR3 has 13 residues. V was clipped by 5 bases and J by 0 bases, with 10 bases between them. The germline gives CDR1 SQVTM, CDR2 ANQGSEA. Complete variable domain (other parts from reference TRBV29-1 and TRBJ1-1): SAVISQKPSRDICQRGTSLTIQCQVDSQVTMMFWYRQQPGQSLTLIATANQGSEATYESGFVIDKFPISRPNLTFSTLTVSNMSPEDSSIYLCSVRQQVNTEAFFGQGTRLTVV.

This chain joins TRBV5-4 and TRBJ2-1; 9 bases map to TRBD2. The J segment lost 7 bases and the V segment lost 6 bases, leaving 11 bases of the junction unmatched. The germline V gene has CDR1 SGHNT and CDR2 YYREEE (reference sequence). The CDR3 extends over 15 amino acids. The CDR3: CASTWGRGGNNEQFF. CDR3 sequence (DNA): TGTGCCAGCACCTGGGGGCGGGGGGGCAATAATGAGCAGTTCTTC.

This clone has just one count. CDR3 in DNA: TGTGCCAGCAGCTTGGGTAGTGTAACGGAGACCCAGTACTTC. Amino acid sequence: CASSLGSVTETQYF. The chain combines TRBV5-6 with TRBJ2-5; D remains ambiguous. Per germline, CDR1 SGHDT and CDR2 YYEEEE. The CDR3 is 14 residues long. Trimming took off 0 bases at V and 5 bases at J, with 11 bases between the two ends.

The chain recombines TRBV7-6 with TRBJ2-5, with 7 bases aligning to TRBD2. The CDR3 length is 15 residues. Germline CDR1 SGHVS, CDR2 FNYEAQ. The V segment lost 1 base and the J segment 1 base; nucleotides outside the gene matches: 3. CDR3 sequence: CASSLVGGIQETQYF. The CDR3, as DNA: TGTGCCAGCAGCTTAGTCGGGGGGATCCAAGAGACCCAGTACTTC.

The rearrangement links TRBV9 to TRBJ1-3; D might be TRBD1 (5 bases). V shed 0 bases and J shed 0 bases, with 13 bases lying between them. CDR3 size: 17 residues. Germline V CDR1 and CDR2: SGDLS, YYNGEE. CDR3 region: CASSVVSGPFSGNTIYF. DNA of the CDR3: TGTGCCAGCAGCGTAGTTTCAGGGCCTTTCTCTGGAAACACCATATATTTT.

This chain's CDR3 is CASSLKANTGELFF. DNA of the CDR3: TGTGCCAGCAGCTTAAAGGCTAACACCGGGGAGCTGTTTTTT. This chain links TRBV7-2 with TRBJ2-2, with D unclear. The germline CDR1 and CDR2 sequences are SGHTA and FQGNSA. The CDR3 loop spans 14 amino acids. Trimming left V 2 bases short and J 2 bases short, with 6 bases between. Drawing the rest from reference TRBV7-2 and TRBJ2-2, the complete variable domain is GAGVSQSPSNKVTEKGKDVELRCDPISGHTALYWYRQSLGQGLEFLIYFQGNSAPDKSGLPSDRFSAERTGGSVSTLTIQRTQQEDSAVYLCASSLKANTGELFFGEGSRLTVL.

This clone was seen only once. The chain carries TRBV13 and TRBJ2-6; no clear D gene. In germline, CDR1 is PRHDT, CDR2 FYEKMQ (reference sequence). The CDR3 is 14 residues long. Trimming removed 4 bases at V and 1 base at J, with 5 bases between. The CDR3 loop reads CASSWGSGANVLTF. CDR3 nucleotides: TGTGCCAGCAGCTGGGGATCTGGGGCCAACGTCCTGACTTTC.

This sequence joins TRBV7-9 and TRBJ1-3, with 7 bases aligning to TRBD1. After removal of 8 bases from V and 4 bases from J, the junction contained 11 bases not matched to a gene. Per germline, CDR1 SEHNR and CDR2 FQNEAQ (reference sequence). This CDR3 spans 15 amino acids. The CDR3 here is CASGDRVKAGNTIYF. The CDR3 nucleotides read TGTGCCAGCGGCGACAGGGTTAAGGCGGGAAACACCATATATTTT.

The V gene is TRBV5-6, the J gene TRBJ1-2; 9 nucleotides match TRBD1. Germline V gene lookup returns CDR1 SGHDT and CDR2 YYEEEE. V trimming: 3 bases; J trimming: 7 bases; junction bases outside the gene matches: 10. This CDR3 region has 15 residues. Here the CDR3 DNA reads TGTGCCAGCAGCTCCGAATACAGGGGGCTGGGTGGCTACACCTTC. This translates into CASSSEYRGLGGYTF.

The rearrangement links TRBV5-1 to TRBJ1-5; no definite D call. Between the trimmed V and J ends, which lost 1 base and 6 bases, there was a span of 8 bases. CDR3 length: 13 amino acids. CDR1 and CDR2 (germline): SGHRS, YFSETQ. CDR3 in amino acids: CASSLRSGQPQHF. The CDR3 region has the DNA TGCGCCAGCAGCTTGAGGTCAGGTCAGCCCCAGCATTTT.

The table lists this clone with a few counts. This chain uses TRBV29-1 with TRBJ2-7; a weak D match, TRBD1 (7 bases). The CDR3 runs to 13 residues. V was clipped by 6 bases and J by 6 bases, with 18 bases between them. CDR1 SQVTM and CDR2 ANQGSEA come from the germline V gene. This chain's CDR3 is CSVEGAGTSEQYF. CDR3 sequence (DNA): TGCAGCGTCGAGGGGGCGGGGACCAGCGAGCAGTACTTC.

The chain combines TRBV7-8 with TRBJ1-1; possible D gene TRBD1, 5 bases. This CDR3 is 14 amino acids long. Between the trimmed V and J ends, which lost 3 bases and 1 base, there was a span of 9 bases. Germline CDR1 and CDR2: SGHVS and FQNEAQ. This CDR3 reads CASSLWQGNTEAFF. The CDR3, as DNA: TGTGCCAGCAGCTTGTGGCAGGGGAACACTGAAGCTTTCTTT.

The CDR3 DNA is TGTGCCAGCAGCCCAGGGGCTACCTACAATGAGCAGTTCTTC. Residues: CASSPGATYNEQFF. The genes are TRBV9 and TRBJ2-1; TRBD1 might be the D (6 bases). V was shortened by 4 bases and J by 2 bases, with 10 bases between the two germline ends. This CDR3 spans 14 amino acids. Germline CDR1 is SGDLS and CDR2 is YYNGEE.

This clone has only one observation. This rearrangement joins TRBV6-5 to TRBJ1-5, with D uncertain. The CDR3 contains 13 residues. CDR1 and CDR2 (germline): MNHEY, SVGAGI. The V gene lost 9 bases and the J gene lost 4 bases, with 13 bases spanning the gap. This CDR3 reads CASQEDWNQPQHF. As DNA, the CDR3 is TGTGCCAGTCAGGAGGACTGGAATCAGCCCCAGCATTTT.

The J gene is TRBJ1-5, the V gene TRBV18; D is uncertain. The CDR3 length is 14 residues. Germline lookup yields CDR1 KGHSH and CDR2 LQKENI. Deletions cut 3 bases from V and 1 base from J, with 7 bases between. CDR3 nucleotide sequence: TGTGCCAGCTCACCTGGATTAAGCAATCAGCCCCAGCATTTT. Translated, it gives CASSPGLSNQPQHF.

There are a few counts of this clone. The chain employs TRBV7-3 and TRBJ1-1; D remains unclear. The CDR3 has 13 residues. V lost 7 bases and J lost 0, with 9 bases in between. Per the germline V gene, CDR1 is SGHTA and CDR2 is FQGTGA. DNA of the CDR3: TGTGCCAGCACCGGAGGGATGAACACTGAAGCTTTCTTT. Its translation is CASTGGMNTEAFF.

The chain is built from TRBV6-4 and TRBJ2-1; a possible D gene is TRBD2 (6 bases). Germline CDR1 reads MRHNA; CDR2 reads SNTAGT. The CDR3 extends over 15 amino acids. Trimming cost V 3 bases and J 5 bases, with 14 bases left between them. The CDR3: CASSERGGSHNEQFF. CDR3 nucleotides: TGTGCCAGCAGTGAGCGGGGTGGCTCTCACAATGAGCAGTTCTTC.

The chain is built from TRBV7-8 and TRBJ1-1; possible D gene TRBD1, 6 bases. Germline V gene lookup returns CDR1 SGHVS and CDR2 FQNEAQ. V was trimmed by 3 bases and J by 8 bases, leaving 16 bases between them. The CDR3 contains 14 residues. CDR3 amino acids: CASSFKQGGVEAFF. The CDR3 DNA is TGTGCCAGCAGCTTTAAACAGGGAGGAGTCGAAGCTTTCTTT.

This chain joins TRBV6-5 and TRBJ2-7; no definite D call. This CDR3 has 12 residues. Looked up from germline, CDR1 is MNHEY and CDR2 is SVGAGI. Trimming pared 5 bases from V and 7 bases from J, leaving 12 bases between. The CDR3 sequence: CASSPPIGEQYF. The CDR3 nucleotides read TGTGCCAGCAGTCCCCCAATTGGAGAGCAGTACTTC.

The V and J genes are TRBV5-4 and TRBJ2-5; D perhaps matches TRBD1 (5 bases). V dropped 1 base and J dropped 3 bases, with 13 bases sitting between them. The CDR3 is 15 amino acids. Germline V gene data show CDR1 as SGHNT and CDR2 as YYREEE (reference sequence). CDR3 nucleotides: TGTGCCAGCAGCTTGCCAGGGCTAGTGGAAGAGACCCAGTACTTC. Its protein is CASSLPGLVEETQYF.

This chain uses TRBV7-9 with TRBJ2-7; D is undetermined. V lost 5 bases and J lost 2, with 10 bases in between. The CDR3 sequence is 13 residues long. Germline CDR1 SEHNR, CDR2 FQNEAQ (reference sequence). Here the CDR3 DNA reads TGTGCCAGCAGCCCTTCAGTAACCTACGAGCAGTACTTC. Amino acids: CASSPSVTYEQYF. Filled out from reference TRBV7-9 and TRBJ2-7, the complete variable domain reads DTGVSQNPRHKITKRGQNVTFRCDPISEHNRLYWYRQTLGQGPEFLTYFQNEAQLEKSRLLSDRFSAERPKGSFSTLEIQRTEQGDSAMYLCASSPSVTYEQYFGPGTRLTVT.

This chain joins TRBV18 and TRBJ1-5; D ambiguous. V shed 5 bases and J shed 7 bases, with 18 bases lying between them. The germline CDR1 and CDR2 sequences are KGHSH and LQKENI. CDR3 length: 15 residues. The CDR3 coding sequence is TGTGCCAGCTCAAGTGGAATGAGGGAGGGACAGCCCCAGCATTTT. It is translated as CASSSGMREGQPQHF.

The chain is built from TRBV5-6 and TRBJ1-1, with D hard to call. CDR3 length equals 11 residues. Germline values: CDR1 SGHDT, CDR2 YYEEEE. Deletions cut 1 base from V and 2 bases from J, with 0 bases between. The CDR3 DNA is TGTGCCAGCAGCTTGAACACTGAAGCTTTCTTT. Translation: CASSLNTEAFF.

This clone was recorded a few times. DNA of the CDR3: TGCGCCAGCAGCCCGGGGGGACAGGGCAACACCGGGGAGCTGTTTTTT. Its protein is CASSPGGQGNTGELFF. V usage is TRBV5-1 and J usage is TRBJ2-2, with 9 nucleotides matching TRBD1. V gave up 4 bases and J gave up 2 bases; unmatched junction bases: 6. Germline assignment: CDR1 SGHRS and CDR2 YFSETQ. The CDR3 covers 16 residues.

The chain employs TRBV25-1 and TRBJ2-1, with TRBD2 identical over 8 bases. CDR3 size: 16 residues. Germline trimming cut 4 bases from V and 5 bases from J; bases unmatched to any gene: 10. Germline V lookup: CDR1 MGHDK, CDR2 SYGVNS. The CDR3 nucleotides read TGTGCCAGCAGTGGATTTGGGACTAGACCAAACAATGAGCAGTTCTTC. As protein: CASSGFGTRPNNEQFF.

This chain links TRBV7-9 with TRBJ1-1, with D unresolved. From germline, CDR1 is SEHNR and CDR2 FQNEAQ (reference sequence). The CDR3 runs 14 residues. The ends were cut back, 1 base at V and 2 bases at J, with 8 bases in the middle. CDR3 sequence reads: CASSLVPPNTEAFF. For the CDR3, the DNA is TGTGCCAGCAGCTTAGTTCCGCCAAACACTGAAGCTTTCTTT.

This chain connects TRBV30 to TRBJ2-1, with D unresolved. Trimming took 4 bases from V and 0 from J, leaving 13 bases between them. Looked up from germline, CDR1 is GTSNPN and CDR2 is SVGIG (reference sequence). The CDR3 runs to 15 residues. The CDR3 nucleotides are TGTGCCTGGACCCGAGGTCTGCTCTCCTACAATGAGCAGTTCTTC. It translates to CAWTRGLLSYNEQFF.